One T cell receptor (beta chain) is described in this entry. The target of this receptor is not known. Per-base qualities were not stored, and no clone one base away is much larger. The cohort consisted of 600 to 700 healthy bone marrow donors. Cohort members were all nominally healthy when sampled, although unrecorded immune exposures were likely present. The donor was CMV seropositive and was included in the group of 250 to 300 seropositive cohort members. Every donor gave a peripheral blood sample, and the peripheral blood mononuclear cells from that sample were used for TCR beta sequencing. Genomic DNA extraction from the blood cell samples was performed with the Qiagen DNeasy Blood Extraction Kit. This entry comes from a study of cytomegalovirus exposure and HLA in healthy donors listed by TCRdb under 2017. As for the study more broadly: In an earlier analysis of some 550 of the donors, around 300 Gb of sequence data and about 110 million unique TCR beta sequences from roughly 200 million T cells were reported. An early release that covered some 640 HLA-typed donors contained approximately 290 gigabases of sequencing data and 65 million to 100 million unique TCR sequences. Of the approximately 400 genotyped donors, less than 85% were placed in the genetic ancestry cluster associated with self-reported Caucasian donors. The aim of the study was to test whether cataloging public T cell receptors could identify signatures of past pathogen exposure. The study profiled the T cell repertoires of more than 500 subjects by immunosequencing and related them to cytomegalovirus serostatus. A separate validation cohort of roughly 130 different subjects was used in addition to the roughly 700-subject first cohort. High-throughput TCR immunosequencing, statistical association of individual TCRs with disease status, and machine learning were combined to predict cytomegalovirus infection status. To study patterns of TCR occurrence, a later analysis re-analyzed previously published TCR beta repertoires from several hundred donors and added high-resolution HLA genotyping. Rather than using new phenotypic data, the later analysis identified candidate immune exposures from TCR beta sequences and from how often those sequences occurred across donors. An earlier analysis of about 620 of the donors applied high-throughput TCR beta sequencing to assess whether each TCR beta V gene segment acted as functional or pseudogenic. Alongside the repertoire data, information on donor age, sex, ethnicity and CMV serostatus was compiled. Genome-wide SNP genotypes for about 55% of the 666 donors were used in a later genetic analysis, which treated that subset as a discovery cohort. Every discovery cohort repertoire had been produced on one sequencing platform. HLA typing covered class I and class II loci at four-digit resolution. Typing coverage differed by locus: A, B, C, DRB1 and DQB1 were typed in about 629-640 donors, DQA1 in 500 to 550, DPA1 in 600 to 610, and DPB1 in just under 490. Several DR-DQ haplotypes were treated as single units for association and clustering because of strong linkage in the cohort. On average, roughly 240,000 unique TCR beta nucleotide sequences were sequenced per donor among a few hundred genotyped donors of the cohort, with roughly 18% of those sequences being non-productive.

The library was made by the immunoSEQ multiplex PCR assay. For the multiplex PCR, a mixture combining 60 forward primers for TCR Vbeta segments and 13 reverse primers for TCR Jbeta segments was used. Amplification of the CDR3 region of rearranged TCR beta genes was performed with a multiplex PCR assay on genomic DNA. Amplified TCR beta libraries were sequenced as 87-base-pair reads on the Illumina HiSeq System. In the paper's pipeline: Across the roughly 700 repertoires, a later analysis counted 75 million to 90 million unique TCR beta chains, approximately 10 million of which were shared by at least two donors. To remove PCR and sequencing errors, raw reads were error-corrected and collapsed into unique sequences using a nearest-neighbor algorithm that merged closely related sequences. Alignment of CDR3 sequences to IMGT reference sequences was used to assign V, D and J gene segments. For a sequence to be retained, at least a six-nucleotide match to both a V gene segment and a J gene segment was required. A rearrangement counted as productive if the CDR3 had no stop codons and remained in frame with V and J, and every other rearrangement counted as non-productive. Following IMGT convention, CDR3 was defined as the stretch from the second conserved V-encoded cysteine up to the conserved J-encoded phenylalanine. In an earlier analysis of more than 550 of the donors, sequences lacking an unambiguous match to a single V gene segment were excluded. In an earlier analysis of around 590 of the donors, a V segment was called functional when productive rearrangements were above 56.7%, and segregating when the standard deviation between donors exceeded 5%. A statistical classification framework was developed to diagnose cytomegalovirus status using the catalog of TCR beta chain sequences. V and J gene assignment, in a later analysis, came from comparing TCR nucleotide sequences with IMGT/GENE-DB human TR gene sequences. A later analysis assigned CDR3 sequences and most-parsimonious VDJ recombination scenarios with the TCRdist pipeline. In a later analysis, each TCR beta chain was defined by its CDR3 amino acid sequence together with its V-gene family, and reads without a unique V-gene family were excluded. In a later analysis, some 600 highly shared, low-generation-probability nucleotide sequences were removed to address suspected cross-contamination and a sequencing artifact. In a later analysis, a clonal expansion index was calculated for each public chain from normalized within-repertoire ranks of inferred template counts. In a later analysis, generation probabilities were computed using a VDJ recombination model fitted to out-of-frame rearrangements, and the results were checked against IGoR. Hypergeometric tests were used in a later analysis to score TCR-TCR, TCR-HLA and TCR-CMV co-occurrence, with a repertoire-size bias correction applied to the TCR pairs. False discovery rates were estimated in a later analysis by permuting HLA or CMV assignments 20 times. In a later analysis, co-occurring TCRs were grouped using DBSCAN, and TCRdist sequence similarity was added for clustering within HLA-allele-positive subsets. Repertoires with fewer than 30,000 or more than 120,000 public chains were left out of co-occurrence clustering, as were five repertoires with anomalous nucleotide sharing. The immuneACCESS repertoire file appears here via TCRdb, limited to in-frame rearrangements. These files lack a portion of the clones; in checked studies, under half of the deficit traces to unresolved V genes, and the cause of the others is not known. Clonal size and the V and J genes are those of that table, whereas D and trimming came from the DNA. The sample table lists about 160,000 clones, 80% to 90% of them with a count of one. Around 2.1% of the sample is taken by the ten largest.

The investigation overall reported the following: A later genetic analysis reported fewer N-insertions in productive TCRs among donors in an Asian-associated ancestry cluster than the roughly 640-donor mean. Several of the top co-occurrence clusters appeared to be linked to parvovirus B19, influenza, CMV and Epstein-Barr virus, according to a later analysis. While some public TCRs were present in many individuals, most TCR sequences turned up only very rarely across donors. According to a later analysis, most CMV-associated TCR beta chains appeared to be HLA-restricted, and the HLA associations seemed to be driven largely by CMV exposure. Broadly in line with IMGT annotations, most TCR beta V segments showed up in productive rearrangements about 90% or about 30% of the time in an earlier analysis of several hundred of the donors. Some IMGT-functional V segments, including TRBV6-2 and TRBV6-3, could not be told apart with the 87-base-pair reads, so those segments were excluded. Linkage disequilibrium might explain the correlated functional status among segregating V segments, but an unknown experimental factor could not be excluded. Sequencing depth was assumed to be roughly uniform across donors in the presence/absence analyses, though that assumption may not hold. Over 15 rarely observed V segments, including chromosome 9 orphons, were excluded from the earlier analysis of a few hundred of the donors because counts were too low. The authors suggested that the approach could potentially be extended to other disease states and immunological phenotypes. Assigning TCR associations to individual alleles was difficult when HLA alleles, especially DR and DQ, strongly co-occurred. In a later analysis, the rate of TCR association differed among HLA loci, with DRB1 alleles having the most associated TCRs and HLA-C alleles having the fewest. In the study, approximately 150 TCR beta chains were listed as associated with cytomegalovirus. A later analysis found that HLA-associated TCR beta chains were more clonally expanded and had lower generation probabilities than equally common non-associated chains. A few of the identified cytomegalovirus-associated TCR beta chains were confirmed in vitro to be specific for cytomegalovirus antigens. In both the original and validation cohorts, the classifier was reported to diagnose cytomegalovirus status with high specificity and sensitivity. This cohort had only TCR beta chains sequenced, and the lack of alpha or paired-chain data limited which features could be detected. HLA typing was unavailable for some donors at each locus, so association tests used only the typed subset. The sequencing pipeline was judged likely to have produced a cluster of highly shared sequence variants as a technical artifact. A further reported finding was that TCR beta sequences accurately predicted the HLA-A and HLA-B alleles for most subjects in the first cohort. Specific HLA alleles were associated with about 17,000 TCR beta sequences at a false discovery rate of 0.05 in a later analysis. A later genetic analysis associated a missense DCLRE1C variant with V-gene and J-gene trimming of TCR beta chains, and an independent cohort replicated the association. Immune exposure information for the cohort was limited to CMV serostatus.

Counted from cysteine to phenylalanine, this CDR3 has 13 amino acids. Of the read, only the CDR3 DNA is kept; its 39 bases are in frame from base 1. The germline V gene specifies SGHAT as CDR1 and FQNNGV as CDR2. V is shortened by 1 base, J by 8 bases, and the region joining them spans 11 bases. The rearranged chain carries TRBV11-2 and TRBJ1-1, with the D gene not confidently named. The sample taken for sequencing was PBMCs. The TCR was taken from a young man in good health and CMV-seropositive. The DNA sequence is TGTGCCAGCAGCTTAGTGGCACAGTACGAAGCTTTCTTT. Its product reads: CASSLVAQYEAFF.